This T cell receptor beta chain was identified in a study of T cells and copy number aberrations in small-cell lung cancer. The CDR3 is 16 residues long. The germline gives CDR1 SGHRS, CDR2 YFSETQ. Germline trimming cut 0 bases from V and 0 bases from J; bases unmatched to any gene: 4. The data were produced by immunoSEQ multiplex PCR, yet TCRdb's version contains in-frame clones alone and is incomplete. Of about 6,600 clones listed, approximately 79% are singletons. This clone has more than one count but fewer than ten. In the same sample, other DNA sequences code for this CDR3. The sample comprised normal tissue next to the tumor. This TCR came from a woman between 65 and 79 years old with small cell lung cancer. Some clones in this sample may be carry-over from other donors' samples. The chain carries TRBV5-1 and TRBJ2-3; 7 nucleotides line up with TRBD2. The CDR3 loop reads CASSLVLGGSTDTQYF. DNA for the CDR3: TGCGCCAGCAGCTTGGTATTGGGGGGGAGCACAGATACGCAGTATTTT.